The sample holds a few counts of the clone carrying this T cell receptor beta chain. Assay used: immunoSEQ multiplex PCR; TCRdb lists only in-frame clones, some missing. The sample comprises about 82,000 clones, more than 70% of which are singletons, and about 0.22% rests with the top ten. Trimming removed 1 base from V and 6 bases from J, with 6 bases in between. The CDR3 totals 13 residues. The germline gives CDR1 LNHDA, CDR2 SQIVND (reference sequence). The sample comes from a study of OX40 agonist ivuxolimab in advanced cancers. J is TRBJ2-2 and V is TRBV19; D is undetermined. This specimen was CD4+ or CD8+ T cells sorted from blood, taken in a trial of the OX40 agonist ivuxolimab. This TCR was recovered from an adult with an advanced solid tumor such as melanoma, head and neck, liver or kidney cancer. As DNA, the CDR3 is TGTGCCAGTAGTATAGGCTGGTCCGGGGAGCTGTTTTTT. It codes for CASSIGWSGELFF. Looking up the rest from reference TRBV19 and TRBJ2-2 gives the full variable domain: DGGITQSPKYLFRKEGQNVTLSCEQNLNHDAMYWYRQDPGQGLRLIYYSQIVNDFQKGDIAEGYSVSREKKESFPLTVTSAQKNPTAFYLCASSIGWSGELFFGEGSRLTVL.